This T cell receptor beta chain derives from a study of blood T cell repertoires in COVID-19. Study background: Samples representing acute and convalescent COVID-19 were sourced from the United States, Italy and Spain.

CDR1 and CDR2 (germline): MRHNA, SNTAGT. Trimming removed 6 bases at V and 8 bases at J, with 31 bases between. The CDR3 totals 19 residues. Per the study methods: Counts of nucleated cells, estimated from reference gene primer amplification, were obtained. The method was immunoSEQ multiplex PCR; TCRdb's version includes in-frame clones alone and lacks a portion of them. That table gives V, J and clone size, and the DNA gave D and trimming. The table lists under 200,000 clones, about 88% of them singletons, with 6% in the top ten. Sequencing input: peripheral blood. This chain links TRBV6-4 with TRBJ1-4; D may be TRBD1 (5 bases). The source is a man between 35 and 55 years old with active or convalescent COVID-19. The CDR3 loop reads CASRGRGWVLLSRDEKLFF. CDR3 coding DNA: TGTGCCAGCAGGGGGCGGGGCTGGGTTCTTTTGAGTCGAGACGAAAAACTGTTTTTT.